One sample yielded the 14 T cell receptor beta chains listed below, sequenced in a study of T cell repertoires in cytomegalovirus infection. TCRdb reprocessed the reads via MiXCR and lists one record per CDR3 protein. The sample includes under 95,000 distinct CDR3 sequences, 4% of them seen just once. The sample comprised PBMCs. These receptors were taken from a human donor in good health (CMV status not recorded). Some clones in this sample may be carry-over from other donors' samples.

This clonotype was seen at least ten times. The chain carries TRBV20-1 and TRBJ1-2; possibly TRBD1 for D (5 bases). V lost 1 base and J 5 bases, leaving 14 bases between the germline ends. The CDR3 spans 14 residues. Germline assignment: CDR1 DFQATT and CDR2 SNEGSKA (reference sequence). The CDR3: CSARVRARGYGYTF. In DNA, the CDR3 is TGCAGTGCTAGAGTCAGGGCACGGGGGTATGGCTACACCTTC.

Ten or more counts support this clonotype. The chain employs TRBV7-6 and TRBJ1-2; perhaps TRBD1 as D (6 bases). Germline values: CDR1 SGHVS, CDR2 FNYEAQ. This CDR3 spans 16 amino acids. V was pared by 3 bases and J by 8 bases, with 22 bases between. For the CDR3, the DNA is TGTGCCAGCAGCTTGTCCGGGACACAACTTATAGGAGGCTACACCTTC. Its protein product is CASSLSGTQLIGGYTF.

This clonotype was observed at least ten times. The CDR3 DNA follows: TGTGCCAGCTCACGATCGACAGGGGCGATGAATGAGCAGTTCTTC. This encodes CASSRSTGAMNEQFF. The chain combines TRBV18 with TRBJ2-1; 8 bases are a match to TRBD1. With 4 bases clipped from V and 7 bases from J, the junction kept 9 bases outside the gene matches. Germline V lookup: CDR1 KGHSH, CDR2 LQKENI. The CDR3 has 15 amino acids.

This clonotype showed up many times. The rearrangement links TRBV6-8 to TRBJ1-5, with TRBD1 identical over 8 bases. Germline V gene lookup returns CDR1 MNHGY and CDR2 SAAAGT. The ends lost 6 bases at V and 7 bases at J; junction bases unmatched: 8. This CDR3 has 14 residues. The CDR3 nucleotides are TGTGCCAGCAGCCCGGACAGGGTGGTACAGCCCCAGCATTTT. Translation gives CASSPDRVVQPQHF.

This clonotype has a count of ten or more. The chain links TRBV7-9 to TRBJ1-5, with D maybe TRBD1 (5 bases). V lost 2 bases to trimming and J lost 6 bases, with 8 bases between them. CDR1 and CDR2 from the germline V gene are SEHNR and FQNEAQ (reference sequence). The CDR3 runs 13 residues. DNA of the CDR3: TGTGCCAGCAGCTTATTAGGGGCTCAGCCCCAGCATTTT. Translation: CASSLLGAQPQHF.

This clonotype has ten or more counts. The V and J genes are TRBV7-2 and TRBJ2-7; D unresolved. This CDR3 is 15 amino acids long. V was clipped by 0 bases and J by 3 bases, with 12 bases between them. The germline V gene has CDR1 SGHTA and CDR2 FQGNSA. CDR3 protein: CASSLAGIYDYEQYF. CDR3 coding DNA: TGTGCCAGCAGCTTAGCAGGGATATACGACTACGAGCAGTACTTC. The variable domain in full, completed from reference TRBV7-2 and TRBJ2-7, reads GAGVSQSPSNKVTEKGKDVELRCDPISGHTALYWYRQSLGQGLEFLIYFQGNSAPDKSGLPSDRFSAERTGGSVSTLTIQRTQQEDSAVYLCASSLAGIYDYEQYFGPGTRLTVT.

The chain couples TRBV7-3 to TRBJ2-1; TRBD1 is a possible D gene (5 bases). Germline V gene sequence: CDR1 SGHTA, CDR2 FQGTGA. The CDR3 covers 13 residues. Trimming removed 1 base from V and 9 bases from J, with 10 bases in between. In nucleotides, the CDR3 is TGTGCCAGCAGCTTAAGGCCCGACAGTGAGCAGTTCTTC. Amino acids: CASSLRPDSEQFF. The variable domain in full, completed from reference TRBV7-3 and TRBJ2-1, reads GAGVSQTPSNKVTEKGKYVELRCDPISGHTALYWYRQSLGQGPEFLIYFQGTGAADDSGLPNDRFFAVRPEGSVSTLKIQRTERGDSAVYLCASSLRPDSEQFFGPGTRLTVL.

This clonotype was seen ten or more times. CDR3 residues: CASSQEPGLAGVETQYF. CDR3 DNA: TGCGCCAGCAGCCAAGAGCCCGGACTAGCGGGGGTGGAGACCCAGTACTTC. The chain combines TRBV4-1 with TRBJ2-5; 13 nucleotides align to TRBD2. Trimming cost V 0 bases and J 5 bases; bases outside gene matches: 6. The CDR3 has 17 residues. CDR1 and CDR2 (germline): MGHRA, YSYEKL.

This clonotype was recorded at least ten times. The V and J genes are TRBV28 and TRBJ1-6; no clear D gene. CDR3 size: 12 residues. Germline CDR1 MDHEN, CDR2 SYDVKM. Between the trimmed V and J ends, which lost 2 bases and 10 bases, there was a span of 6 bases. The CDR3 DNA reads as TGTGCCAGCAGTTTACCCGGATCACCCCTCCACTTT. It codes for CASSLPGSPLHF.

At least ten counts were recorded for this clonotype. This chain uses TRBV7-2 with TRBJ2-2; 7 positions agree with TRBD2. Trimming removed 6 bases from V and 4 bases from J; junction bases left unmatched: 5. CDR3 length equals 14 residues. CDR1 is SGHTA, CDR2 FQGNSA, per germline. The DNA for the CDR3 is TGTGCCAGCAGGGCGGGAGCTGCCACCGGGGAGCTGTTTTTT. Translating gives CASRAGAATGELFF.

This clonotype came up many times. In DNA, the CDR3 is TGTGCCAGCAGTCTCGCCCGTGGGAGGCCCCAGCATTTT. This sequence encodes CASSLARGRPQHF. V usage is TRBV7-2 and J usage is TRBJ1-5; D gene unclear. CDR1 is SGHTA and CDR2 is FQGNSA in the germline V gene. The ends were cut back, 6 bases at V and 9 bases at J, with 15 bases in the middle. This CDR3 has 13 amino acids.

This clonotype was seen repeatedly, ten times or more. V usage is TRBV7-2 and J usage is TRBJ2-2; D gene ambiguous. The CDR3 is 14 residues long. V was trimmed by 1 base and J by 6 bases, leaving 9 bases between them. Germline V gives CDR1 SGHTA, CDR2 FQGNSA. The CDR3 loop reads CASSLGQAAGELFF. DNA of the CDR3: TGTGCCAGCAGCTTAGGGCAGGCGGCCGGGGAGCTGTTTTTT.

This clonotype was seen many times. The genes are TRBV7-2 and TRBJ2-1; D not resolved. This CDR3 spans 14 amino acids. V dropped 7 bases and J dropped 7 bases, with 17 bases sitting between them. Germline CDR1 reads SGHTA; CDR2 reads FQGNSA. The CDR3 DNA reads TGTGCCAGCACCTATTACGCCAGGCCAAATGAGCAGTTCTTC. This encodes CASTYYARPNEQFF.

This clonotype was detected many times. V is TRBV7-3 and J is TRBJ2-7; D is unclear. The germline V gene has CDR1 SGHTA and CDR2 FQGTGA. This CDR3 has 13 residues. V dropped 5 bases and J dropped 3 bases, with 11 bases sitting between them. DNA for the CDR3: TGTGCCAGCAGCAAAGATCCCGGCTACGAGCAGTACTTC. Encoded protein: CASSKDPGYEQYF.